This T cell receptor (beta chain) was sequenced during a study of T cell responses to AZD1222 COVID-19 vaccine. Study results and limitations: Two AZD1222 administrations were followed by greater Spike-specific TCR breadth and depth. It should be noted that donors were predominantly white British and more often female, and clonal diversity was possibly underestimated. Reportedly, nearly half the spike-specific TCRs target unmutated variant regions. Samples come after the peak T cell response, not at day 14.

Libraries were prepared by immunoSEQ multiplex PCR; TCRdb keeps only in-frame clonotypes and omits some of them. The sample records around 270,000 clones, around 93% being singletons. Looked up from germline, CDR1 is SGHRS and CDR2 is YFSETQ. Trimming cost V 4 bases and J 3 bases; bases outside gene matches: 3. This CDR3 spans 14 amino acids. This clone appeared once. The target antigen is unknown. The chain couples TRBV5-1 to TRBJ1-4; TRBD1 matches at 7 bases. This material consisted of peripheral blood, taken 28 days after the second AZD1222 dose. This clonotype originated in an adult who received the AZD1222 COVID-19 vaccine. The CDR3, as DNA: TGCGCCAGCAGCCGACAGGGCCCTAATGAAAAACTGTTTTTT. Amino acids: CASSRQGPNEKLFF.